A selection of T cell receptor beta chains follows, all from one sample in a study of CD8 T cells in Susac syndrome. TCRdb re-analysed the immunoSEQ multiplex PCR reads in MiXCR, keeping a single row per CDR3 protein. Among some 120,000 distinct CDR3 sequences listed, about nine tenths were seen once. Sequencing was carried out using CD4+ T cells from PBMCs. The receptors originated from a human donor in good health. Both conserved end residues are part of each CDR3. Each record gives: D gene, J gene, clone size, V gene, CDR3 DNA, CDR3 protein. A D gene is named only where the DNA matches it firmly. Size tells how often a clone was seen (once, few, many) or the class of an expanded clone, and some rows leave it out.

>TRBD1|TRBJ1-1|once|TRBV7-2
TGTGCCAGCAGCACCTGGACAGGGGTAATGAACACTGAAGCTTTCTTT
CASSTWTGVMNTEAFF
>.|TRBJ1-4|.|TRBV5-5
TGTGCCAGCAGCCAAGGGGTTGGCGATGAAAAACTGTTTTTT
CASSQGVGDEKLFF
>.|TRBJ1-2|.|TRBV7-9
TGTGCCAGCAGCCCATCTTATCCAGGCTATGGCTACACCTTC
CASSPSYPGYGYTF
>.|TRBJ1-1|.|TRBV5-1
TGCGCCAGCAGCTTGAAAGGCACTGAAGCTTTCTTT
CASSLKGTEAFF
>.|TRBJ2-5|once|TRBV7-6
TGTGCCAGCAGCCCATCCCCCGGGACGGAGACCCAGTACTTC
CASSPSPGTETQYF
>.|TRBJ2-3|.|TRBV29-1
TGCAGCGTTGATATCCCTATCGGACTCACAGATACGCAGTATTTT
CSVDIPIGLTDTQYF
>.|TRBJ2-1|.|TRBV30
TGTGCCTGGATAAGTCGCGGACCGTCAGGGAATGAGCAGTTCTTC
CAWISRGPSGNEQFF
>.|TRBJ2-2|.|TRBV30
TGTGCCTGGAGTGTACCGGGAGCCGCCGGGGAGCTGTTTTTT
CAWSVPGAAGELFF
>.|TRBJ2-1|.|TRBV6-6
TGTGCCAGCAGTTCGGAAGGGCTCTCCTACAATGAGCAGTTCTTC
CASSSEGLSYNEQFF
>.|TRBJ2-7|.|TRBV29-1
TGCAGCGGGTACAGCCAGGTTGAGGAGCAGTACTTC
CSGYSQVEEQYF
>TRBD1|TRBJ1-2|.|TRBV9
TGTGCCAGCAGCGAATCGACCGGGACAGAAAGTGGCTACACCTTC
CASSESTGTESGYTF
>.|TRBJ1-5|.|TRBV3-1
TGTGCCAGCAGCCCATCACGGAGCAATCAGCCCCAGCATTTT
CASSPSRSNQPQHF
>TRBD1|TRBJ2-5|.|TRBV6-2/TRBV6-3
TGTGCCAGCAGTTTCCGAATACGTGGACAGGGCTCGGAGACCCAGTACTTC
CASSFRIRGQGSETQYF
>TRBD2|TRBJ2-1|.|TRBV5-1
TGCGCCAGCAGCTCTCTAGCGGGAGGAGGCGATGAGCAGTTCTTC
CASSSLAGGGDEQFF